The 8 T cell receptor beta chains below were found in one sample sequenced in a study of blood T cell repertoires in COVID-19. Using immunoSEQ multiplex PCR, the repertoire was profiled, and TCRdb retains in-frame clones only, with some absent. The repertoire consists of 190,000 or so clones, with roughly 86% occurring once and the leading ten covering 10% to 13%. The source material was PBMCs or T cells enriched from blood (not recorded which). These receptor sequences come from a man between 18 and 29 years old with acute COVID-19.

The chain combines TRBV12-3 or TRBV12-4 with TRBJ2-1; D possibly corresponds to TRBD1 (5 bases). V gave up 4 bases and J gave up 7 bases, with 11 bases separating them. The CDR3 extends over 13 amino acids. The CDR3 protein is CASSSLQVNEQFF. CDR3 DNA sequence: TGTGCCAGCAGTTCCCTACAGGTGAATGAGCAGTTCTTC.

The rearrangement joins TRBV5-5 to TRBJ2-1; possibly TRBD2 for D (6 bases). The V end was cut by 0 bases, the J end by 3 bases, with 10 bases between. Germline V lookup: CDR1 SGHKS, CDR2 YYEKEE (reference sequence). The CDR3 spans 15 residues. CDR3 sequence: CASSLDGSLYNEQFF. CDR3 DNA: TGTGCCAGCAGCTTGGACGGGAGTCTCTACAATGAGCAGTTCTTC.

The rearrangement joins TRBV28 to TRBJ2-5; 9 positions match TRBD1. Losses at the gene ends were 6 bases for V and 0 bases for J; bases not matched to a gene: 8. CDR3 length: 16 amino acids. Germline V lookup: CDR1 MDHEN, CDR2 SYDVKM. The DNA for the CDR3 is TGTGCCAGCAGGCCTCGGACAGGGGTGTACCAAGAGACCCAGTACTTC. Translating it yields CASRPRTGVYQETQYF.

The CDR3 protein is CASSQEGSGGDPYGYTF. CDR3 bases: TGTGCCAGCAGCCAAGAGGGATCGGGGGGCGATCCCTATGGCTACACCTTC. This chain links TRBV3-1 (or the pseudogene TRBV3-2) with TRBJ1-2, with a weak D call TRBD1 (6 bases). Deletions cut 0 bases from V and 4 bases from J, with 18 bases between. Germline V gene data show CDR1 as LGHDT and CDR2 as YNNKEL (reference sequence). This CDR3 is 17 amino acids long.

The chain joins TRBV14 to TRBJ1-1; 10 bases align to TRBD1. CDR1 is SGHDN and CDR2 is FVKESK in the germline V gene. The CDR3 consists of 14 residues. V lost 5 bases to trimming and J lost 4 bases; unmatched junction nucleotides: 4. The CDR3 coding sequence is TGTGCCAGCAGCTTCCGGACAGGGGGCACTGAAGCTTTCTTT. Residues: CASSFRTGGTEAFF.

The J gene is TRBJ1-1, the V gene TRBV30; TRBD1 aligns across 8 bases. Trimming cost V 3 bases and J 4 bases; bases outside gene matches: 4. The CDR3 runs to 13 residues. Germline values: CDR1 GTSNPN, CDR2 SVGIG (reference sequence). Here the CDR3 DNA reads TGTGCCTGGAGCGTTACAGGGGGCACTGAAGCTTTCTTT. It encodes CAWSVTGGTEAFF.

This clone occurred once. The CDR3 spells CASSQDKGQLNTEAFF. The CDR3, as DNA: TGCGCCAGCAGCCAAGACAAGGGACAGCTGAACACTGAAGCTTTCTTT. The chain uses TRBV4-3 and TRBJ1-1, with 7 bases identical to TRBD1. CDR1 LGHNA and CDR2 YSLEER come from the germline V gene. J gave up 0 bases and V 0 bases, and 4 bases lay outside the gene matches. There are 16 residues in the CDR3.

The V gene is TRBV19, the J gene TRBJ1-4, with 9 bases matching TRBD1. Germline trimming cut 5 bases from V and 5 bases from J; bases unmatched to any gene: 9. The CDR3 spans 16 residues. CDR1 is LNHDA, CDR2 SQIVND, per germline (reference sequence). CDR3 in DNA: TGTGCCAGTAGTCCAGATCGGACAGGGGAAAATGAAAAACTGTTTTTT. Protein: CASSPDRTGENEKLFF.